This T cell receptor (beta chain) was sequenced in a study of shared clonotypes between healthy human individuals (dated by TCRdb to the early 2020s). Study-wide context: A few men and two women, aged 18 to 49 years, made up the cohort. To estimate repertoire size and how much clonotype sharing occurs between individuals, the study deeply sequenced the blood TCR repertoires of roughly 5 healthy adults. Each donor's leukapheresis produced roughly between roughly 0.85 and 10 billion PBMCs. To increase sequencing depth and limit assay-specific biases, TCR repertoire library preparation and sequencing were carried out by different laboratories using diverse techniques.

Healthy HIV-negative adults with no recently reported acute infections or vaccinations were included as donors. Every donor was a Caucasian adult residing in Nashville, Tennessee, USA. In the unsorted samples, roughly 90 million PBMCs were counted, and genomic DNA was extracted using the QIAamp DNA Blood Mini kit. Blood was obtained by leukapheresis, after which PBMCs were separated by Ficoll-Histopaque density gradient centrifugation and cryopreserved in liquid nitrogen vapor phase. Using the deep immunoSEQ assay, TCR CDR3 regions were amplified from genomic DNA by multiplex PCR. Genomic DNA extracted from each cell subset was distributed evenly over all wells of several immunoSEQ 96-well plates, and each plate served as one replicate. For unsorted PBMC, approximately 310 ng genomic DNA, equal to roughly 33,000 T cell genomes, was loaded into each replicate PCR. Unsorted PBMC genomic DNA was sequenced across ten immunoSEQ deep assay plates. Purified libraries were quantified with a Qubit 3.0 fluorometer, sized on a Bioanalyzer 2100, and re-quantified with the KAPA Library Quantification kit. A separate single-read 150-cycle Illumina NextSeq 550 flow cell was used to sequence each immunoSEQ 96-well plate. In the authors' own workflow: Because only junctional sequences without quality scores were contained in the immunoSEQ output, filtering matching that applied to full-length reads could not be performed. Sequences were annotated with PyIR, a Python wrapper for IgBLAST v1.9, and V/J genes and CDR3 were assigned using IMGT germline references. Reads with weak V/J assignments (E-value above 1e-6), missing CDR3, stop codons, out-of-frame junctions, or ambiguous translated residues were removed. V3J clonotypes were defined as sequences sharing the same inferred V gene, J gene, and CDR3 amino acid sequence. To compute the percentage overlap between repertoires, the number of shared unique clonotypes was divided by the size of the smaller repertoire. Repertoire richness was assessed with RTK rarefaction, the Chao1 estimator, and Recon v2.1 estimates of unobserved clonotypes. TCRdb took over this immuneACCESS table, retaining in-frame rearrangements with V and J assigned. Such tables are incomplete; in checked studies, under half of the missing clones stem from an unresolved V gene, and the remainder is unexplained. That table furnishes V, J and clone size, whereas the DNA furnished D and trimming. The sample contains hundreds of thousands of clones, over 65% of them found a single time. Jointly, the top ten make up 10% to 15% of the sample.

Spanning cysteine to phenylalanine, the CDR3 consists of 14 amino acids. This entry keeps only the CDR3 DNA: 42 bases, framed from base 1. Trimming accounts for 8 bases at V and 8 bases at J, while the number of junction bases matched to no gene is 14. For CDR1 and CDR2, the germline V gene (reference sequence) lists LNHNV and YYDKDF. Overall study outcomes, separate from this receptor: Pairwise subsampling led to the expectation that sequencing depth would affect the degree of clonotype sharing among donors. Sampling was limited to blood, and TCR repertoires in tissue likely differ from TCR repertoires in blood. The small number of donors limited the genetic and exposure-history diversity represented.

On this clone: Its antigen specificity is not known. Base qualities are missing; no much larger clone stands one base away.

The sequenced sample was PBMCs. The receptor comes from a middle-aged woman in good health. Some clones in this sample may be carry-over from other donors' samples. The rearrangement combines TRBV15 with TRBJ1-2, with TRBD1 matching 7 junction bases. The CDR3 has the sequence CATPGGKGAMGYTF. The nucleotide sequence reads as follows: TGTGCCACCCCCGGGGGAAAGGGGGCGATGGGCTACACCTTC.